This T cell receptor (beta chain) is from a study of CD8 T cells in Susac syndrome (dated by TCRdb to about 2019). At the level of the whole study: Among the Susac syndrome patients who were sequenced, clinically active disease was present in six and clinical remission was observed in roughly 8. At the time of blood withdrawal, Susac syndrome patients were either therapy-naive, taking corticosteroids (with some also receiving IVIg), or on IVIg alone. Whether CD8+ T cell activation and differentiation in Susac syndrome was antigen driven was tested using repertoire sequencing. The paper as a whole reports these results and caveats: The study acknowledged that relatively few individuals were included in the TCR sequencing and HLA analysis. The CD4+ T cell repertoire of patients with Susac syndrome showed no detectable clonal expansion.

RNA was extracted using the RNeasy kit, and roughly 0.45 to 1 ug of the RNA was reverse transcribed with random hexamers. The immunoSEQ multiplex PCR assay, which covers 54 Vbeta and 13 Jbeta segments, was used to amplify TCR beta CDR3 regions. PCR amplification bias was corrected using a synthetic template baseline for primer optimization and computational correction. In the source study's methods: Only productive sequences were kept, with reads annotated to V, D and J genes according to IMGT and analyzed in immunoSEQ Analyzer. Clonality was calculated as one minus the Shannon entropy normalized by log2 of the number of productive unique sequences. Public and private clones were assessed among the 100 most prevalent clones of each patient and control. Clones were defined as Susac-specific when absent from the healthy and MS cohorts, from roughly 1,100 published viral clones and from other ImmuneACCESS disease sequences. The public sequencing data were trimmed at Q25 with fastp and processed into clonotypes with MiXCR by TCRdb, which kept only in-frame beta chains. Entries are consolidated by CDR3 protein sequence, retaining the most common genes and DNA. TCRdb, rather than the study authors, made the V and J calls. The sample has under 200,000 distinct CDR3 sequences on record, over 75% of them singletons. The leading ten clones occupy 0.087% of the sample.

Peripheral blood CD8+ and CD4+ T cells from healthy donors, Susac syndrome patients and multiple sclerosis patients were profiled using high-throughput TCR beta sequencing. The Susac syndrome patients fulfilled recently defined diagnostic criteria for definite or probable disease. CD8+ TEMRA cells were enriched by FACS, while bulk CD8+ and CD4+ T cells were purified by magnetic negative isolation. Blood was collected in EDTA tubes and processed within 24 hours, with PBMCs isolated through density gradient centrifugation. PBMCs intended for TCR sequencing were cryopreserved in liquid nitrogen and were subsequently thawed in a 37 degrees C water bath. A purity of at least 90% was achieved for sorted or isolated CD4+, CD8+ and CD8+ TEMRA cells. V drops 5 bases and J drops 5 bases, leaving 13 bases in between. The CDR3 numbers 14 residues from cysteine through phenylalanine. Only the CDR3 portion is preserved as DNA: 42 bases, with reading frame beginning at the first base.

In the case of this clonotype: No cognate antigen has been identified for it. The input lacks base qualities; no much larger clone sits a single base away.

Sequenced: CD4+ T cells from PBMCs. The sequence came from a human donor with Susac syndrome. The sequence joins TRBV12-3 or TRBV12-4 to TRBJ1-5, with TRBD1 as a weak D call on 5 bases. The sequence in DNA is TGTGCCAGCAGTATCAACAGGTGGGATCAGCCCCAGCATTTT. It specifies CASSINRWDQPQHF.